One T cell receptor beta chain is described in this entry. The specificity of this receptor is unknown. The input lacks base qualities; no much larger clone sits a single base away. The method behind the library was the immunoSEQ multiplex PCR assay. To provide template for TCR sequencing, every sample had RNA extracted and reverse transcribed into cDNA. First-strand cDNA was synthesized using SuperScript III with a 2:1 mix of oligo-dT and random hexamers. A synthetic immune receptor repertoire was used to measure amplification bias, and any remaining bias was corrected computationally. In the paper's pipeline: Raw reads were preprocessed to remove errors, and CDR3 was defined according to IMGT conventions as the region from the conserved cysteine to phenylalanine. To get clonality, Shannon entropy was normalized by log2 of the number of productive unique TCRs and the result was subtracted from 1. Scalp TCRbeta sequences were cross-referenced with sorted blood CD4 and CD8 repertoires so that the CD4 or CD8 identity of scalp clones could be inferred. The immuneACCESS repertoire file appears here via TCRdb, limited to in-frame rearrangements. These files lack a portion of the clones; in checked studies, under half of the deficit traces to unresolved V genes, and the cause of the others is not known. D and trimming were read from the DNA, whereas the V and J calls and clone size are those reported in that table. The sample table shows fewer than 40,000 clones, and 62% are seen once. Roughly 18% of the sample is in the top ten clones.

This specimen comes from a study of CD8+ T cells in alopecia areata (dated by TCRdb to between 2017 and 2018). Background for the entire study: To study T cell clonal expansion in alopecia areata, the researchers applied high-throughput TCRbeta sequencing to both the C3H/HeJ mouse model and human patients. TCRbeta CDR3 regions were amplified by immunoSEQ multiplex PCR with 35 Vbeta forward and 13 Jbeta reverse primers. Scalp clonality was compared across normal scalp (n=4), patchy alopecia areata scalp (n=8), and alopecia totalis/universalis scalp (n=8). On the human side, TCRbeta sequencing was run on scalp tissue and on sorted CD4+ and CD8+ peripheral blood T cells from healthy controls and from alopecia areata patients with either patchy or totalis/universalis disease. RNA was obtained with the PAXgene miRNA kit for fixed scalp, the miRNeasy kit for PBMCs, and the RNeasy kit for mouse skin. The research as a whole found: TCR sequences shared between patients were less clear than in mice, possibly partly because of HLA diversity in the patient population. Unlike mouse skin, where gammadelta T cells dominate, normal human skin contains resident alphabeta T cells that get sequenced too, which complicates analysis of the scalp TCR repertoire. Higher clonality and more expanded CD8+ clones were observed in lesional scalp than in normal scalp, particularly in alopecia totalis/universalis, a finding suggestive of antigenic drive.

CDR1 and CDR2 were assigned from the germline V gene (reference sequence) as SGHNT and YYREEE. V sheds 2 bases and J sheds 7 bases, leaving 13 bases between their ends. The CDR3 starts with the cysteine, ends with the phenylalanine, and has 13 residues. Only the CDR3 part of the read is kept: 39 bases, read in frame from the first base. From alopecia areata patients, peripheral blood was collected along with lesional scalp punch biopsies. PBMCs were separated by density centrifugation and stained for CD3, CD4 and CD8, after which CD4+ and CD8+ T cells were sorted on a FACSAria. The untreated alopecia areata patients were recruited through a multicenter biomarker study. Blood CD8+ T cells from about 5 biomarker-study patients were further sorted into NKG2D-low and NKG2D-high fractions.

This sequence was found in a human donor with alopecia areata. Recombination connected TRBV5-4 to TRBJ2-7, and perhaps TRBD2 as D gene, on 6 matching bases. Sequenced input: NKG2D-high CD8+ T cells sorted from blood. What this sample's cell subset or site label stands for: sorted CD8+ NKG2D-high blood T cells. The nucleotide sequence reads TGTGCCAGCAGCTTTACCCGCGGGAATGAGCAGTACTTC. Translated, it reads CASSFTRGNEQYF.